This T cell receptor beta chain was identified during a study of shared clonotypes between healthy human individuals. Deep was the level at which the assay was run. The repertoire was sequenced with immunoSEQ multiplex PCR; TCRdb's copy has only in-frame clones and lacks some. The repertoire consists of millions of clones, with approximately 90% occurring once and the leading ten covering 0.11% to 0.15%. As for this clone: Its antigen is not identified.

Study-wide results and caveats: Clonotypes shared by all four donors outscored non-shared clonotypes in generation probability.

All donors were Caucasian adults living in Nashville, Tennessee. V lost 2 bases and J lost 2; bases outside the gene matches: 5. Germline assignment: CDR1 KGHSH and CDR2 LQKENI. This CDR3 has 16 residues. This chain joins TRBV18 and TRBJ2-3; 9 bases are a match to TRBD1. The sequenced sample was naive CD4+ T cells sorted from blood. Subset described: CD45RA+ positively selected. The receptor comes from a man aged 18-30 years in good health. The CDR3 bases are TGTGCCAGCTCACCAGAGGGGACAGGGCACACAGATACGCAGTATTTT. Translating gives CASSPEGTGHTDTQYF.